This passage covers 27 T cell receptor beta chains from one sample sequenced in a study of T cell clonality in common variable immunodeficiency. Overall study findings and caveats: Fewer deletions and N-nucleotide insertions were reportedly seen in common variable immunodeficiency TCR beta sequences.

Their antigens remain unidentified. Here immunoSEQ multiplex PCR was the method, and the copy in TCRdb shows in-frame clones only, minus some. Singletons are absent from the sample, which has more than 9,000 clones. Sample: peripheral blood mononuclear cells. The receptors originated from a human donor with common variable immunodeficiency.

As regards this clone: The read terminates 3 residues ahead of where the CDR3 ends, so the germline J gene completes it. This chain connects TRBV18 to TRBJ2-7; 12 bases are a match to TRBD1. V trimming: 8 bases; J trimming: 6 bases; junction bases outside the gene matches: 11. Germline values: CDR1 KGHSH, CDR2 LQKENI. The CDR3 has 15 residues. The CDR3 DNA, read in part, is TGTGCCAGCCATACCACGGGACAGGGGGCTTTCGAG. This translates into CASHTTGQGAFE. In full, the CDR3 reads CASHTTGQGAFEQYF.

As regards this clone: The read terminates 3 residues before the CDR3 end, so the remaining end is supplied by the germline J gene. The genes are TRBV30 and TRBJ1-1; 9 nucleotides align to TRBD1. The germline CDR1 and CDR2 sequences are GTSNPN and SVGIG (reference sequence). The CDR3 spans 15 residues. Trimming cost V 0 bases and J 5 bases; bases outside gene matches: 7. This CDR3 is CAWSVRDRVGTEAFF. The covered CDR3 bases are TGTGCCTGGAGTGTTCGGGACAGGGTCGGGACTGAA.

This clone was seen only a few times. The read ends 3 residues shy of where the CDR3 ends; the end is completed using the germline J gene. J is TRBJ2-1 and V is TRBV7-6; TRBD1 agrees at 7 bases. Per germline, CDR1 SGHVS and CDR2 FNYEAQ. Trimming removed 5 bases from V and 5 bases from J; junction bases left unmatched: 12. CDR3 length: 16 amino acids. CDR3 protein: CASSAAAFQGDNEQFF. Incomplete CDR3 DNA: TGTGCCAGCAGCGCCGCGGCATTCCAGGGGGACAATGAG.

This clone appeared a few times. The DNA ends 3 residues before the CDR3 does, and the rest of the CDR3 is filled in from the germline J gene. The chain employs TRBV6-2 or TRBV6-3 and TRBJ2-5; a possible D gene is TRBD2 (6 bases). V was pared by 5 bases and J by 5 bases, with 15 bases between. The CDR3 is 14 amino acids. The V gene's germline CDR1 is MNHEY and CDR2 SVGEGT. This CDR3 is CASSPLARRETQYF. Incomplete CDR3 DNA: TGTGCCAGCAGTCCACTAGCCAGGAGGGAGACC.

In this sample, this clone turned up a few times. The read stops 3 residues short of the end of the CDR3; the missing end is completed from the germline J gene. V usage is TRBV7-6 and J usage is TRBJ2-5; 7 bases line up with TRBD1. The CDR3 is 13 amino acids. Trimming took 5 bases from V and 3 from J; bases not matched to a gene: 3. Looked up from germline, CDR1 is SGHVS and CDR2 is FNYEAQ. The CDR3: CASSPGTEETQYF. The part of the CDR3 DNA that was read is TGTGCCAGCAGCCCCGGGACAGAAGAGACC.

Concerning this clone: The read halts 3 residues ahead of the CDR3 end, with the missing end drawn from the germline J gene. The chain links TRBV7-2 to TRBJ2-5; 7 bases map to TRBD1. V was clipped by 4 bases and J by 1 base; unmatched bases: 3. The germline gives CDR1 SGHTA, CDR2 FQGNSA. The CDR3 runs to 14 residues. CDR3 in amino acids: CASSSDRVQETQYF. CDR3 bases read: TGTGCCAGCAGCTCCGACAGGGTCCAAGAGACC. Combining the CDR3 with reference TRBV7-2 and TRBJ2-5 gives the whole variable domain GAGVSQSPSNKVTEKGKDVELRCDPISGHTALYWYRQSLGQGLEFLIYFQGNSAPDKSGLPSDRFSAERTGGSVSTLTIQRTQQEDSAVYLCASSSDRVQETQYFGPGTRLLVL.

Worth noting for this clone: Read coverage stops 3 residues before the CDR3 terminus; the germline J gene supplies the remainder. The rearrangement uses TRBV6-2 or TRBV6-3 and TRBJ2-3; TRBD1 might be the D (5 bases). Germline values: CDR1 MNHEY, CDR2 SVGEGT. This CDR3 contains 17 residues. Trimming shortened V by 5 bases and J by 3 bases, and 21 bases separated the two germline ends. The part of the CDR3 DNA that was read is TGTGCCAGCAGTATCATGAGTAGGGGTGGAAGGACAGATACG. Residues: CASSIMSRGGRTDT. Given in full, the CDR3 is CASSIMSRGGRTDTQYF.

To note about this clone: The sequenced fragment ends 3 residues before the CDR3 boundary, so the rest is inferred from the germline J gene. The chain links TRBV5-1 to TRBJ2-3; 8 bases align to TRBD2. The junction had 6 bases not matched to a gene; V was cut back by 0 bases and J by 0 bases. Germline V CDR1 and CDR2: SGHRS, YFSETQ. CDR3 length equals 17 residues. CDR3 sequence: CASSLGGLGGSTDTQYF. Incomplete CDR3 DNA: TGCGCCAGCAGCTTGGGGGGACTAGGAGGGAGCACAGATACG.

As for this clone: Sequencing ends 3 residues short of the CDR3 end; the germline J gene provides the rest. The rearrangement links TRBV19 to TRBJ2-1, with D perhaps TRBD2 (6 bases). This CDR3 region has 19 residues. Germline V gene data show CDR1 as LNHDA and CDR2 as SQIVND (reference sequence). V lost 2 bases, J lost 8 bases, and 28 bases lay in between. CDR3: CASSIFPGPGLRRMDEQFF. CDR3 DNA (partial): TGTGCCAGTAGTATATTTCCAGGCCCGGGACTTCGTCGTATGGATGAG.

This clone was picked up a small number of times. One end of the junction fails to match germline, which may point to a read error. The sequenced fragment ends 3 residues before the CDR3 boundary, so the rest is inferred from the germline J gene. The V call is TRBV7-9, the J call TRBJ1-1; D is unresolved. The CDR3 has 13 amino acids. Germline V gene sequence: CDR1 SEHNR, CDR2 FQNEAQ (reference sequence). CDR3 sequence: CSSSLQMNTEAFF. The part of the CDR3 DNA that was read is TGTTCCAGCAGCCTTCAGATGAACACTGAA.

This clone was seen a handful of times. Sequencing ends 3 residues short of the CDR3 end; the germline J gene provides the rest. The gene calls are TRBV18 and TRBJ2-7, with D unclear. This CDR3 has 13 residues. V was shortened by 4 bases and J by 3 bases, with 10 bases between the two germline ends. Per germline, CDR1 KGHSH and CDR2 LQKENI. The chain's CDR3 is CASSRLKSYEQYF. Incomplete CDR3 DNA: TGTGCCAGCTCACGACTCAAGAGCTACGAG.

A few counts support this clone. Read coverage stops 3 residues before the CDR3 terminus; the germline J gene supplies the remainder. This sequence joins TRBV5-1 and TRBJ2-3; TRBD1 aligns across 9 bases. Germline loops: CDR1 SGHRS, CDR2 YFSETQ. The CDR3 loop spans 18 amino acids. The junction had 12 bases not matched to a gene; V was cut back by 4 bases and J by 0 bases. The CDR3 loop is CASSRGQGGSGSTDTQYF. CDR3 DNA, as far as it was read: TGCGCCAGCAGCCGGGGACAGGGTGGTAGCGGGAGCACAGATACG.

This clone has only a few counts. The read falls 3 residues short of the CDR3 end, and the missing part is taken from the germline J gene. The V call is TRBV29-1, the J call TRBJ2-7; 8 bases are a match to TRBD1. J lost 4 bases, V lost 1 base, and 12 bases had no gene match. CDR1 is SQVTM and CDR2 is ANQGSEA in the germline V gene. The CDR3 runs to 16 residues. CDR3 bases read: TGCAGCGTTGAAGTGGCTGTCGGTGGGACAGGATACGAG. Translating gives CSVEVAVGGTGYE. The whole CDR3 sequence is CSVEVAVGGTGYEQYF.

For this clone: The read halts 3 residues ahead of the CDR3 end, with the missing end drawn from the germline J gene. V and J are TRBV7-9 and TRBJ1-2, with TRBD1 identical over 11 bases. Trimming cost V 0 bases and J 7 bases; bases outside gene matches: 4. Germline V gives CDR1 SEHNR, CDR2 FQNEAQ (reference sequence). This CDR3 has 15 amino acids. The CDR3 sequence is CASSLAGQGASGYTF. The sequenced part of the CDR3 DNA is TGTGCCAGCAGCTTAGCAGGACAGGGGGCGTCTGGC.

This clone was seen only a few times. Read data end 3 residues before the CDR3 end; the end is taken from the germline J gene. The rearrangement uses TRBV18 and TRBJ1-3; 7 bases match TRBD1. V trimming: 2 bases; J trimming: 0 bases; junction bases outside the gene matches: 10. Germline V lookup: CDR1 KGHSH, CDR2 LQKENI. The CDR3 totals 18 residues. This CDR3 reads CASSPLLTGPSSGNTIYF. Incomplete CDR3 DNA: TGTGCCAGCTCACCATTACTGACAGGGCCCAGCTCTGGAAACACC. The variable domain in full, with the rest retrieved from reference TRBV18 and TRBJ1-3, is NAGVMQNPRHLVRRRGQEARLRCSPMKGHSHVYWYRQLPEEGLKFMVYLQKENIIDESGMPKERFSAEFPKEGPSILRIQQVVRGDSAAYFCASSPLLTGPSSGNTIYFGEGSWLTVV.

The covered CDR3 bases are TGTGCCAGCAGCCCCCAAATCCGGGACAGCTTATCCTATGGC. This encodes CASSPQIRDSLSYG. The entire CDR3 reads CASSPQIRDSLSYGYTF. The rearrangement links TRBV7-6 to TRBJ1-2; 7 bases agree with TRBD1. The read terminates 3 residues before the CDR3 end, so the remaining end is supplied by the germline J gene. The CDR3 has 17 amino acids. From germline, CDR1 is SGHVS and CDR2 FNYEAQ. J was trimmed by 4 bases and V by 5 bases; bases with no gene match: 16.

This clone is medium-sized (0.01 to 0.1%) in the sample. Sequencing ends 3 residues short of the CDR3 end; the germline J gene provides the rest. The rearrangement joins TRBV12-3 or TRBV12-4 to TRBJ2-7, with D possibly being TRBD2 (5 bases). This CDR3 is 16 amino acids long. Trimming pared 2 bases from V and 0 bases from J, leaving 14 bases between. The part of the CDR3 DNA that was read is TGTGCCAGCAGTTTAATGGCGGGCAGGAGCTCCTACGAG. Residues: CASSLMAGRSSYE. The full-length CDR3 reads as CASSLMAGRSSYEQYF.

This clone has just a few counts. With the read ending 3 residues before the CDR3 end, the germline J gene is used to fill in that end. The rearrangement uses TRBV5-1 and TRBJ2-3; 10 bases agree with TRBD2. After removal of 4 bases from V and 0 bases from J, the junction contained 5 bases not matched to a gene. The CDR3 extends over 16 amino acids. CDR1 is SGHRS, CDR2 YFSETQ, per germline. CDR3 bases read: TGCGCCAGCAGCGAAGGACTAGCGGAGAGCACAGATACG. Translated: CASSEGLAESTDT. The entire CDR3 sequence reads CASSEGLAESTDTQYF. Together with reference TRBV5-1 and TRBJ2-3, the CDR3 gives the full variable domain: KAGVTQTPRYLIKTRGQQVTLSCSPISGHRSVSWYQQTPGQGLQFLFEYFSETQRNKGNFPGRFSGRQFSNSRSEMNVSTLELGDSALYLCASSEGLAESTDTQYFGPGTRLTVL.

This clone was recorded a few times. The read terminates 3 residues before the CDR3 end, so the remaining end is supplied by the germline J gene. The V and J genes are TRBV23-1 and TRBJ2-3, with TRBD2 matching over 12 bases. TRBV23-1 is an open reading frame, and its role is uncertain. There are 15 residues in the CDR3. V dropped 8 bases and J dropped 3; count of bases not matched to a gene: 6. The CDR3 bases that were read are TGCGCCAGCTCTTCGACTAGCGGGAGTACAGATACG. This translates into CASSSTSGSTDT. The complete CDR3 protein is CASSSTSGSTDTQYF.

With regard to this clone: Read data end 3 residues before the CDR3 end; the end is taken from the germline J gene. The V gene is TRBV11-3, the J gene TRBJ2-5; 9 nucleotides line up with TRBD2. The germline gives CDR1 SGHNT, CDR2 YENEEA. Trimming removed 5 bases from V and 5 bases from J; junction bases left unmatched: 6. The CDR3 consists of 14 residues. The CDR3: CASSLTAGGETQYF. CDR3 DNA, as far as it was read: TGTGCCAGCAGCCTCACCGCGGGAGGGGAGACC.

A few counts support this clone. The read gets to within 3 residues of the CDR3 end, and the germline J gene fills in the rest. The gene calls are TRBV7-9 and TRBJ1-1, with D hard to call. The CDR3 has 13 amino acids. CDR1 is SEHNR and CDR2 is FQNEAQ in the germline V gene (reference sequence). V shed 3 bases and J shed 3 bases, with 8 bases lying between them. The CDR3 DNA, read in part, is TGTGCCAGCAGCTTGAGCGGGGACACTGAA. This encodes CASSLSGDTE. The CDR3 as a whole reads CASSLSGDTEAFF.

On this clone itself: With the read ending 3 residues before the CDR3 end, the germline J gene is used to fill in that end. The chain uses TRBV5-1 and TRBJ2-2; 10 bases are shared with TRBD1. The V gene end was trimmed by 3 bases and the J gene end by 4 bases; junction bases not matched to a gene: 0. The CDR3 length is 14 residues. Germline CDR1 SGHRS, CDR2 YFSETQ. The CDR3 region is CASSWDRGTGELFF. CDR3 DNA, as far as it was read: TGCGCCAGCAGCTGGGACAGGGGCACCGGGGAG.

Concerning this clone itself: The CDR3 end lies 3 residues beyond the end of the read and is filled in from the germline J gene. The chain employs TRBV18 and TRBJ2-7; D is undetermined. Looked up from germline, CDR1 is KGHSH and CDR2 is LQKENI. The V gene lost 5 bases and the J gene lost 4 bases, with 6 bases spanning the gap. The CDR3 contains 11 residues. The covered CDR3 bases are TGTGCCAGCTCAACAGAGTACGAG. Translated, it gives CASSTEYE. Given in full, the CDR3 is CASSTEYEQYF.

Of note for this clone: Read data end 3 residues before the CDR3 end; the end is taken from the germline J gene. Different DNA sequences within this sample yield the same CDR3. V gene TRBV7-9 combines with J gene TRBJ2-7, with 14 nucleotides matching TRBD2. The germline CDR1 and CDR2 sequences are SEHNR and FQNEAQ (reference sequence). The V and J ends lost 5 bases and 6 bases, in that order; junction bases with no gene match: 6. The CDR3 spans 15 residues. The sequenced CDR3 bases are TGTGCCAGCAGCCTAGGGACTAGCGGGAGAGCCGAG. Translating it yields CASSLGTSGRAE. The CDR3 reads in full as CASSLGTSGRAEQYF.

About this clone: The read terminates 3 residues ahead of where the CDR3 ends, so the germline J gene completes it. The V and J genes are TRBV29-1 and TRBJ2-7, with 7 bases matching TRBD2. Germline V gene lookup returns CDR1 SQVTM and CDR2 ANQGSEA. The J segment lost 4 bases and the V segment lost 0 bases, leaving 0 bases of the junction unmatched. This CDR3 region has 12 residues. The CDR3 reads CSVEEAGYEQYF. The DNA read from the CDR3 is TGCAGCGTTGAAGAAGCGGGATACGAG.

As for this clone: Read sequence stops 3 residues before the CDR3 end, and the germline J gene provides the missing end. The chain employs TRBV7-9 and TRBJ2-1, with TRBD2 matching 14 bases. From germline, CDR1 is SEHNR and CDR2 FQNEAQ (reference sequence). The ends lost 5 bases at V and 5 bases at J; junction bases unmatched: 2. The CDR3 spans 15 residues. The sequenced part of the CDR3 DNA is TGTGCCAGCAGCAGGACTAGCGGGAGGAACAATGAG. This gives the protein CASSRTSGRNNE. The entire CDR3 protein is CASSRTSGRNNEQFF. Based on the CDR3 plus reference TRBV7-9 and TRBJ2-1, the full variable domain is DTGVSQNPRHKITKRGQNVTFRCDPISEHNRLYWYRQTLGQGPEFLTYFQNEAQLEKSRLLSDRFSAERPKGSFSTLEIQRTEQGDSAMYLCASSRTSGRNNEQFFGPGTRLTVL.

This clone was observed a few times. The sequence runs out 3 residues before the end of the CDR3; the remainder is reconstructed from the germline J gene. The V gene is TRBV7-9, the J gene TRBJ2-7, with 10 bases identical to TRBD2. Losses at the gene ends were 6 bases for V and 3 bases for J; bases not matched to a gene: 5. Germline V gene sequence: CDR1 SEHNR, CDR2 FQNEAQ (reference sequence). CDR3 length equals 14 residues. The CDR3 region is CASSRTSGNYEQYF. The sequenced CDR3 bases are TGTGCCAGCAGTCGGACTAGCGGAAACTACGAG.